Below are 30 T cell receptor beta chains sequenced from a single sample in a study of blood T cell repertoires in COVID-19 (dated by TCRdb to the early 2020s). Library generation was performed with the immunoSEQ multiplex PCR assay. Held by TCRdb, this immuneACCESS table contains in-frame sequences only and omits some clones. Under half of the omission traces to an unresolved V gene where checked; the cause of the rest is unknown. The sample data list more than 250,000 clones, and approximately 84% of these were observed just once. Under 11% of the sample is taken by the ten largest. Specimen: PBMCs or T cells enriched from blood (not recorded which). The receptors shown here come from a woman aged 18-29 years who had recovered from COVID-19.

CDR3 loop: CASSLETSGAYEQYF. CDR3 in DNA: TGTGCCAGCAGCTTAGAGACTAGCGGGGCATACGAGCAGTACTTC. The J gene is TRBJ2-7, the V gene TRBV11-2; TRBD2 aligns across 11 bases. Trimming at V came to 0 bases and at J to 4 bases, leaving 2 bases not matched to a gene. Per germline, CDR1 SGHAT and CDR2 FQNNGV. CDR3 length: 15 residues.

The J gene is TRBJ2-3, the V gene TRBV29-1; possible D gene TRBD1, 6 bases. Germline assignment: CDR1 SQVTM and CDR2 ANQGSEA. V lost 7 bases, J lost 3 bases, and 20 bases lay in between. This CDR3 region has 15 residues. The CDR3 spells CSGGLGQGGTDTQYF. In nucleotides, the CDR3 is TGCAGCGGGGGGCTGGGGCAGGGTGGGACAGATACGCAGTATTTT.

The gene calls are TRBV25-1 and TRBJ2-1; the D is unclear. The CDR3 is 14 residues long. The V end lost 1 base, the J end lost 8 bases, and 12 bases lay between the germline ends. Germline values: CDR1 MGHDK, CDR2 SYGVNS. CDR3 loop: CASSEFATKDEQFF. In DNA form, the CDR3 reads TGTGCCAGCAGTGAATTTGCGACAAAGGATGAGCAGTTCTTC.

V gene TRBV4-2 combines with J gene TRBJ2-1, with 9 bases that match TRBD2. V trimming: 4 bases; J trimming: 5 bases; junction bases outside the gene matches: 6. The CDR3 covers 15 residues. Germline V lookup: CDR1 LGHNA, CDR2 YNFKEQ. The CDR3 loop reads CASSRGRTSDNEQFF. The CDR3 nucleotides read TGTGCCAGCAGCCGAGGAAGGACTAGCGACAATGAGCAGTTCTTC.

The chain employs TRBV7-2 and TRBJ1-1; a weak D match, TRBD1 (5 bases). Germline CDR1 is SGHTA and CDR2 is FQGNSA. V was shortened by 1 base and J by 4 bases, with 13 bases between the two germline ends. The CDR3 loop spans 15 amino acids. The CDR3: CASSLGVSGRTEAFF. Written as DNA, the CDR3 is TGTGCCAGCAGCTTAGGAGTCTCAGGGCGCACTGAAGCTTTCTTT.

The rearrangement links TRBV27 to TRBJ2-3; 9 bases align to TRBD1. Germline CDR1 is MNHEY and CDR2 is SMNVEV (reference sequence). CDR3 length: 14 residues. The junction had 2 bases not matched to a gene; V was cut back by 2 bases and J by 5 bases. The CDR3 DNA reads as TGTGCCAGCAGTTTAGGACAGGGGAAAGATACGCAGTATTTT. It encodes CASSLGQGKDTQYF.

The gene calls are TRBV5-5 and TRBJ1-2, with TRBD1 matching 7 bases. This CDR3 is 15 amino acids long. CDR1 is SGHKS and CDR2 is YYEKEE in the germline V gene (reference sequence). The trim removed 3 bases at V and 0 bases at J, leaving 5 bases unmatched. The CDR3, as DNA: TGTGCCAGCAGCTCGCTGAGGGGGCCTAACTATGGCTACACCTTC. Translated: CASSSLRGPNYGYTF.

This chain joins TRBV3-1 (or the pseudogene TRBV3-2) and TRBJ2-7; 7 nucleotides line up with TRBD2. The germline CDR1 and CDR2 sequences are LGHDT and YNNKEL (reference sequence). The CDR3 spans 18 residues. V lost 4 bases to trimming and J lost 5 bases; unmatched junction nucleotides: 20. The CDR3 bases are TGTGCCAGCAGCCTCCGCTTTGAGGAAGCGGGGCCCAACAACGAGCAGTACTTC. Translating it yields CASSLRFEEAGPNNEQYF.

V and J are TRBV6-2 or TRBV6-3 and TRBJ2-3; no reliable D call. The V gene lost 2 bases and the J gene lost 4 bases, with 13 bases spanning the gap. CDR3 size: 15 residues. Germline values: CDR1 MNHEY, CDR2 SVGEGT. The CDR3 DNA follows: TGTGCCAGCAGTTACGGCGAAACTAACCCAGATACGCAGTATTTT. The encoded protein is CASSYGETNPDTQYF.

The chain is built from TRBV7-9 and TRBJ1-1; D not certain. CDR1 is SEHNR and CDR2 is FQNEAQ in the germline V gene (reference sequence). V lost 3 bases and J lost 3, with 8 bases in between. The CDR3 runs 13 residues. This CDR3 reads CASSLSADTEAFF. CDR3 sequence (DNA): TGTGCCAGCAGCTTGTCGGCGGACACTGAAGCTTTCTTT. Drawing the rest from reference TRBV7-9 and TRBJ1-1, the complete variable domain is DTGVSQNPRHKITKRGQNVTFRCDPISEHNRLYWYRQTLGQGPEFLTYFQNEAQLEKSRLLSDRFSAERPKGSFSTLEIQRTEQGDSAMYLCASSLSADTEAFFGQGTRLTVV.

This rearrangement joins TRBV5-1 to TRBJ1-2; D possibly corresponds to TRBD1 (5 bases). The V end lost 0 bases, the J end lost 9 bases, and 12 bases lay between the germline ends. CDR3 length: 13 residues. In germline, CDR1 is SGHRS, CDR2 YFSETQ. CDR3 sequence reads: CASSLVTEGSYTF. The CDR3 DNA sequence: TGCGCCAGCAGCTTGGTGACAGAAGGAAGCTACACCTTC.

The V and J genes are TRBV5-1 and TRBJ2-7; 7 nucleotides agree with TRBD1. The germline CDR1 and CDR2 sequences are SGHRS and YFSETQ. The CDR3 consists of 13 residues. The ends lost 1 base at V and 3 bases at J; junction bases unmatched: 1. CDR3 loop: CASSLSGGYEQYF. Here the CDR3 DNA reads TGCGCCAGCAGCTTGTCAGGGGGCTACGAGCAGTACTTC.

The chain combines TRBV7-9 with TRBJ2-7, with 8 bases aligning to TRBD2. This CDR3 spans 17 amino acids. Germline CDR1 is SEHNR and CDR2 is FQNEAQ (reference sequence). The J segment lost 0 bases and the V segment lost 1 base, leaving 8 bases of the junction unmatched. The CDR3 sequence is CASSLVGGGRYSYEQYF. The CDR3 bases are TGTGCCAGCAGCTTAGTGGGCGGCGGGAGGTACTCCTACGAGCAGTACTTC. Complete variable domain (other parts from reference TRBV7-9 and TRBJ2-7): DTGVSQNPRHKITKRGQNVTFRCDPISEHNRLYWYRQTLGQGPEFLTYFQNEAQLEKSRLLSDRFSAERPKGSFSTLEIQRTEQGDSAMYLCASSLVGGGRYSYEQYFGPGTRLTVT.

This clone has a handful of counts. The V and J genes are TRBV27 and TRBJ1-2; D unresolved. The CDR3 sequence is 14 residues long. Germline-derived CDR1 and CDR2 are MNHEY and SMNVEV (reference sequence). Between the trimmed V and J ends, which lost 5 bases and 7 bases, there was a span of 17 bases. Written as DNA, the CDR3 is TGTGCCAGCAGTACCTGGGGAGGGTTGGGTGGCTACACCTTC. This gives the protein CASSTWGGLGGYTF.

The V and J genes are TRBV4-1 and TRBJ2-1, with 9 bases fitting TRBD2. CDR3 size: 15 residues. Germline V gene sequence: CDR1 MGHRA, CDR2 YSYEKL. After removal of 2 bases from V and 7 bases from J, the junction contained 6 bases not matched to a gene. CDR3 protein: CASSQTPGLANEQFF. The CDR3 nucleotides are TGCGCCAGCAGCCAAACCCCGGGACTAGCAAATGAGCAGTTCTTC.

This clone was counted between two and nine times. The chain combines TRBV5-1 with TRBJ1-6; the D gene is possibly TRBD1 (5 bases). Germline CDR1 SGHRS, CDR2 YFSETQ. CDR3 length equals 15 residues. V gave up 4 bases and J gave up 6 bases, with 14 bases separating them. CDR3 loop: CASSPWGGSNSPLHF. DNA for the CDR3: TGCGCCAGCAGCCCATGGGGGGGTAGTAATTCACCCCTCCACTTT.

Here the CDR3 reads CASSPDIGGPLETQYF. The CDR3 nucleotides read TGTGCCAGCAGCCCGGACATCGGGGGACCGCTGGAGACCCAGTACTTC. This chain uses TRBV5-5 with TRBJ2-5; maybe TRBD2 (6 bases). The CDR3 totals 16 residues. Germline CDR1 SGHKS, CDR2 YYEKEE (reference sequence). V lost 4 bases, J lost 5 bases, and 21 bases lay in between.

The V and J genes are TRBV3-1 (or the pseudogene TRBV3-2) and TRBJ2-7; no definite D call. CDR1 is LGHDT, CDR2 YNNKEL, per germline (reference sequence). This CDR3 is built from 12 residues. The V end lost 3 bases, the J end lost 0 bases, and 3 bases lay between the germline ends. CDR3 loop: CASSHFSYEQYF. CDR3 coding DNA: TGTGCCAGCAGCCACTTCTCCTACGAGCAGTACTTC.

In this sample, this clone turned up a few times. The V and J genes are TRBV7-3 and TRBJ1-6; D not resolved. The V end was cut by 1 base, the J end by 6 bases, with 7 bases between. The CDR3 runs to 14 residues. Per germline, CDR1 SGHTA and CDR2 FQGTGA. DNA of the CDR3: TGTGCCAGCAGCTTAAGCTTAGTTAATTCACCCCTCCACTTT. Amino acids: CASSLSLVNSPLHF.

This rearrangement joins TRBV28 to TRBJ1-2; no firm D call. This CDR3 region has 11 residues. CDR1 and CDR2 from the germline V gene are MDHEN and SYDVKM. Trimming stripped 6 bases from V and 10 bases from J, with 12 bases between. Here the CDR3 reads CASRSLVHYTF. For the CDR3, the DNA is TGTGCCAGCAGGTCACTCGTTCACTACACCTTC.

The rearrangement joins TRBV28 to TRBJ2-1, with TRBD1 matching over 7 bases. Germline CDR1 and CDR2: MDHEN and SYDVKM. This CDR3 contains 16 residues. V was pared by 4 bases and J by 0 bases, with 6 bases of the junction left unmatched. The CDR3 is CASSSTGARSYNEQFF. The CDR3, as DNA: TGTGCCAGCAGTTCCACAGGGGCCCGCTCCTACAATGAGCAGTTCTTC.

As DNA, the CDR3 is TGTGCCTGGAGTGTAAGTAGGAGGGGGGGCACGACCTACAATGAGCAGTTCTTC. As protein: CAWSVSRRGGTTYNEQFF. V is TRBV30 and J is TRBJ2-1; D is perhaps TRBD2 (7 bases). The CDR3 runs to 18 residues. V lost 0 bases and J lost 2, with 20 bases in between. The germline gives CDR1 GTSNPN, CDR2 SVGIG (reference sequence).

The J gene is TRBJ2-1, the V gene TRBV11-2; 7 nucleotides agree with TRBD2. Germline CDR1 and CDR2: SGHAT and FQNNGV. CDR3 length: 13 amino acids. V dropped 0 bases and J dropped 10; count of bases not matched to a gene: 3. The DNA for the CDR3 is TGTGCCAGCAGCTTAGATGGGACTATCGAGCAGTTCTTC. Protein product: CASSLDGTIEQFF.

V and J are TRBV11-2 and TRBJ1-5; 7 bases agree with TRBD1. Trimming at V came to 0 bases and at J to 2 bases, leaving 1 base not matched to a gene. Germline CDR1 reads SGHAT; CDR2 reads FQNNGV. The CDR3 contains 15 residues. As DNA, the CDR3 is TGTGCCAGCAGCTTAGAAGGGACAGGCAATCAGCCCCAGCATTTT. It specifies CASSLEGTGNQPQHF. The full variable domain, with the rest looked up from reference TRBV11-2 and TRBJ1-5, is EAGVAQSPRYKIIEKRQSVAFWCNPISGHATLYWYQQILGQGPKLLIQFQNNGVVDDSQLPKDRFSAERLKGVDSTLKIQPAKLEDSAVYLCASSLEGTGNQPQHFGDGTRLSIL.

In this sample, this clone turned up once. The V call is TRBV28, the J call TRBJ1-4, with TRBD1 as a possible D gene (6 bases). V lost 3 bases and J 8 bases, leaving 13 bases between the germline ends. CDR3 length: 14 residues. CDR1 and CDR2 from the germline V gene are MDHEN and SYDVKM. The CDR3, as DNA: TGTGCCAGCAGTTTGACAGGTACAAAGGAAAAACTGTTTTTT. This translates into CASSLTGTKEKLFF.

The rearrangement links TRBV9 to TRBJ2-2, with no clear D. V lost 3 bases and J 4 bases, leaving 13 bases between the germline ends. This CDR3 contains 15 residues. Germline-derived CDR1 and CDR2 are SGDLS and YYNGEE. The CDR3 nucleotides are TGTGCCAGCAGCGGATCTATCACCACCACCGGGGAGCTGTTTTTT. Translation gives CASSGSITTTGELFF.

In the case of this clone: Other nucleotide sequences from this sample produce the same CDR3. The V gene is TRBV7-9, the J gene TRBJ1-1; perhaps TRBD1 as D (5 bases). The CDR3 contains 15 residues. The germline V and J ends were trimmed by 5 bases and 0 bases, with 13 bases remaining between them. Germline loops: CDR1 SEHNR, CDR2 FQNEAQ (reference sequence). The DNA for the CDR3 is TGTGCCAGCAGCCCGAGGGGAGGCATGAACACTGAAGCTTTCTTT. Translated: CASSPRGGMNTEAFF.

The sample holds a few counts of this clone. The rearrangement joins TRBV27 to TRBJ2-3, with 15 positions matching TRBD2. Germline V gives CDR1 MNHEY, CDR2 SMNVEV (reference sequence). V gave up 3 bases and J gave up 7 bases; unmatched junction bases: 2. The CDR3 contains 15 residues. CDR3 amino acids: CASSLGTSGRHTQYF. The CDR3 DNA is TGTGCCAGCAGTTTGGGGACTAGCGGGAGGCATACGCAGTATTTT.

The chain employs TRBV5-1 and TRBJ2-5; tentative D call: TRBD1 (5 bases). This CDR3 is built from 14 residues. Trimming removed 4 bases at V and 1 base at J, with 11 bases between. Germline loops: CDR1 SGHRS, CDR2 YFSETQ. The CDR3 DNA reads as TGCGCCAGCAGCAAGACAGCCGGCCAAGAGACCCAGTACTTC. This gives the protein CASSKTAGQETQYF. The full variable domain, completed using reference TRBV5-1 and TRBJ2-5, is KAGVTQTPRYLIKTRGQQVTLSCSPISGHRSVSWYQQTPGQGLQFLFEYFSETQRNKGNFPGRFSGRQFSNSRSEMNVSTLELGDSALYLCASSKTAGQETQYFGPGTRLLVL.

The chain links TRBV18 to TRBJ1-3; D is unresolved. This CDR3 has 15 amino acids. Germline CDR1 KGHSH, CDR2 LQKENI. The V gene lost 3 bases and the J gene lost 8 bases, with 17 bases spanning the gap. In DNA form, the CDR3 reads TGTGCCAGCTCACCGACACAGTTTCGAGGGTACACCATATATTTT. This codes for CASSPTQFRGYTIYF.